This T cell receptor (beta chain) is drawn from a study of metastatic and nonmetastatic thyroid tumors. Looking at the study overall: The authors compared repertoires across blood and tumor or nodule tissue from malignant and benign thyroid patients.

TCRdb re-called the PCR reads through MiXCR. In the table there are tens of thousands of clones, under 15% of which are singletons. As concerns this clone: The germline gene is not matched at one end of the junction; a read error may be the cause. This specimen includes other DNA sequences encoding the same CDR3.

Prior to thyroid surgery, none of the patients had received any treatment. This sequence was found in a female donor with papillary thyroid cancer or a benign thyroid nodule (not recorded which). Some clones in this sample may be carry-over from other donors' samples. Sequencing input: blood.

CDR3 protein: CASSKQGKVTDTQYF. For the CDR3, the DNA is TGTGCCAGCAGTAAACAGGGTAAAGTCACAGATACTCAGTATTTT. The rearrangement uses TRBV6-1 and TRBJ2-3; TRBD1 might be the D (6 bases). CDR3 length equals 15 residues. Germline lookup yields CDR1 MNHNS and CDR2 SASEGT.